The 30 T cell receptor beta chains below come from one sample, sequenced in a study of shared clonotypes between healthy human individuals. Using immunoSEQ multiplex PCR, the repertoire was profiled, and TCRdb retains in-frame clones only, with some absent. The sample includes under 650,000 clones, 90% to 96% of them seen just once. Input material: naive CD4+ T cells sorted from blood. This sample's subset: CD45RA+ positively selected. The source of these receptors is a woman in her twenties or thirties in good health.

V is TRBV28 and J is TRBJ2-5, with 7 nucleotides matching TRBD2. The closer fit of TRBJ2-7 to the DNA end suggests the J call may be wrong. The germline gives CDR1 MDHEN, CDR2 SYDVKM. The CDR3 contains 14 residues. DNA of the CDR3: TGTGCCAGCACCTTGACTAGCCTGACCTACGAGCAGTACTTC. Translated: CASTLTSLTYEQYF.

The CDR3 DNA reads as TGTGCCAGCACTCCTCCAGGGGGCGCTTTTAACGAGCAGTACTTC. Translating it yields CASTPPGGAFNEQYF. V is TRBV28 and J is TRBJ2-7; 8 positions match TRBD1. V lost 7 bases, J lost 5 bases, and 13 bases stayed unmatched. CDR3 length: 15 residues. Germline V gives CDR1 MDHEN, CDR2 SYDVKM.

The chain couples TRBV9 to TRBJ1-6, with unresolved D. The CDR3 contains 15 residues. Germline CDR1 SGDLS, CDR2 YYNGEE. The V gene lost 0 bases and the J gene lost 0 bases, with 4 bases spanning the gap. The CDR3 sequence is CASSVEGSYNSPLHF. The DNA for the CDR3 is TGTGCCAGCAGCGTAGAAGGCTCCTATAATTCACCCCTCCACTTT. Supplemented by reference TRBV9 and TRBJ1-6, the full variable domain reads DSGVTQTPKHLITATGQRVTLRCSPRSGDLSVYWYQQSLDQGLQFLIQYYNGEERAKGNILERFSAQQFPDLHSELNLSSLELGDSALYFCASSVEGSYNSPLHFGNGTRLTVT.

The V and J genes are TRBV21-1 and TRBJ2-1. TRBV21-1 is designated a pseudogene. This CDR3 comprises 14 residues. The CDR3 is CASSDGCSYNEQFF. The CDR3 bases are TGTGCCAGCAGCGATGGATGCTCCTACAATGAGCAGTTCTTC.

In DNA form, the CDR3 reads TGTGCCAGCAGACGGACAGGAATTAGCAATCAGCCCCAGCATTTT. Protein: CASRRTGISNQPQHF. The J gene is TRBJ1-5, the V gene TRBV28, with 7 bases fitting TRBD1. Losses at the gene ends were 6 bases for V and 0 bases for J; bases not matched to a gene: 5. The CDR3 extends over 15 amino acids. The germline gives CDR1 MDHEN, CDR2 SYDVKM.

The CDR3 protein is CASSRFKGGDEQYF. CDR3 nucleotides: TGCGCCAGCAGCCGTTTTAAAGGGGGTGACGAGCAGTACTTC. This chain joins TRBV5-1 and TRBJ2-7; weak D call: TRBD1 (6 bases). V shed 4 bases and J shed 5 bases, with 16 bases lying between them. CDR1 is SGHRS, CDR2 YFSETQ, per germline. The CDR3 is 14 amino acids.

CDR3 loop: CASSLIWDRVTEQYF. As DNA, the CDR3 is TGTGCCAGCAGCCTAATTTGGGACAGGGTTACCGAGCAGTACTTC. The genes are TRBV5-5 and TRBJ2-7, with TRBD1 identical over 9 bases. The CDR3 length is 15 residues. Germline CDR1 is SGHKS and CDR2 is YYEKEE (reference sequence). V lost 4 bases, J lost 6 bases, and 11 bases stayed unmatched.

The CDR3 loop reads CATSRDQGTNTGELFF. CDR3 in DNA: TGTGCCACCAGCAGAGATCAGGGAACGAACACCGGGGAGCTGTTTTTT. The chain has TRBV15 and TRBJ2-2; maybe TRBD1 (5 bases). This CDR3 spans 16 amino acids. Germline lookup yields CDR1 LNHNV and CDR2 YYDKDF (reference sequence). Trimming took 0 bases from V and 0 from J, leaving 8 bases between them.

The J gene is TRBJ1-3, the V gene TRBV28; possible D gene TRBD1, 5 bases. Deletions cut 6 bases from V and 9 bases from J, with 18 bases between. Germline V gene lookup returns CDR1 MDHEN and CDR2 SYDVKM. CDR3 length equals 14 residues. The CDR3 region has the DNA TGTGCCAGCAGCGAATCGACGGGGGGAGGCACCATATATTTT. Amino acids: CASSESTGGGTIYF.

This chain links TRBV7-9 with TRBJ1-4, with D unresolved. There are 15 residues in the CDR3. Per germline, CDR1 SEHNR and CDR2 FQNEAQ (reference sequence). V lost 2 bases, J lost 0 bases, and 7 bases lay in between. This CDR3 is CASSLLSPTNEKLFF. Written as DNA, the CDR3 is TGTGCCAGCAGCTTACTGTCGCCAACTAATGAAAAACTGTTTTTT.

The chain employs TRBV11-1 and TRBJ2-7; the match to TRBD1 covers 11 bases. The germline V gene has CDR1 SGHAT and CDR2 FQDESV (reference sequence). This CDR3 is 14 amino acids long. With V trimmed by 5 bases and J by 5 bases, 5 bases remained unmatched. The CDR3 region has the DNA TGTGCCAGCAGCACGGGACAGGGGGGCCACGAGCAGTACTTC. Translation gives CASSTGQGGHEQYF.

V gene TRBV19 combines with J gene TRBJ1-5, with TRBD1 identical over 7 bases. Germline-derived CDR1 and CDR2 are LNHDA and SQIVND (reference sequence). V lost 5 bases, J lost 5 bases, and 3 bases stayed unmatched. The CDR3 consists of 13 residues. Here the CDR3 reads CASSPTGDQPQHF. The CDR3 nucleotides are TGTGCCAGTAGTCCCACAGGGGATCAGCCCCAGCATTTT.

The chain joins TRBV6-1 to TRBJ1-5, with TRBD1 identical over 8 bases. Germline CDR1 is MNHNS and CDR2 is SASEGT. There are 16 residues in the CDR3. V lost 2 bases to trimming and J lost 6 bases; unmatched junction nucleotides: 9. The DNA of the CDR3 is TGTGCCAGCAGTGAAATTGTAGCAGGGGGCGGTCAGCCCCAGCATTTT. Translating gives CASSEIVAGGGQPQHF.

The chain combines TRBV28 with TRBJ2-5, with D unresolved. The CDR3 is 16 residues long. The germline V gene encodes CDR1 MDHEN and CDR2 SYDVKM. V was cut by 6 bases and J by 4 bases, with 21 bases left in between. The CDR3 loop is CASRPSTAHKGETQYF. CDR3 bases: TGTGCCAGCAGACCGTCGACGGCACACAAAGGAGAGACCCAGTACTTC.

The chain has TRBV28 and TRBJ1-3; D not resolved. V was shortened by 0 bases and J by 0 bases, with 6 bases between the two germline ends. The CDR3 runs to 15 residues. In germline, CDR1 is MDHEN, CDR2 SYDVKM. CDR3 in amino acids: CASSLWSFSGNTIYF. CDR3 sequence (DNA): TGTGCCAGCAGTTTATGGTCCTTCTCTGGAAACACCATATATTTT.

This chain connects TRBV18 to TRBJ2-3; no clear D. CDR3 length: 14 residues. Between the trimmed V and J ends, which lost 4 bases and 5 bases, there was a span of 13 bases. Per germline, CDR1 KGHSH and CDR2 LQKENI. The CDR3 is CASSRGTVGDTQYF. The CDR3 coding sequence is TGTGCCAGCTCACGGGGTACGGTAGGAGATACGCAGTATTTT.

The chain couples TRBV28 to TRBJ2-7, with 7 bases lining up with TRBD2. The ends lost 3 bases at V and 5 bases at J; junction bases unmatched: 10. CDR3 length: 15 amino acids. Germline CDR1 and CDR2: MDHEN and SYDVKM. CDR3 DNA sequence: TGTGCCAGCAGTTTGCTAGCCGGGGGGAGGAACGAGCAGTACTTC. Protein sequence: CASSLLAGGRNEQYF.

The chain is built from TRBV7-2 and TRBJ1-3; possible D gene TRBD1, 6 bases. The V end lost 3 bases, the J end lost 2 bases, and 11 bases lay between the germline ends. This CDR3 has 15 amino acids. Germline CDR1 SGHTA, CDR2 FQGNSA. The CDR3 spells CASSLRQGPGNTIYF. CDR3 in DNA: TGTGCCAGCAGCTTGAGGCAGGGGCCTGGAAACACCATATATTTT.

CDR3 coding DNA: TGTGCCAGCACCTTATTCCGGACAATGAACACTGAAGCTTTCTTT. Its translation: CASTLFRTMNTEAFF. The chain couples TRBV28 to TRBJ1-1, with a weak D call TRBD1 (5 bases). In germline, CDR1 is MDHEN, CDR2 SYDVKM. The V gene lost 7 bases and the J gene lost 0 bases, with 15 bases spanning the gap. The CDR3 runs to 15 residues.

Worth noting for this clone: The same CDR3 arises from other DNA sequences in this sample as well. The chain is built from TRBV18 and TRBJ2-1, with D possibly TRBD1 on 5 matching bases. Germline V gene lookup returns CDR1 KGHSH and CDR2 LQKENI. With 1 base removed from V and 7 bases from J, the gap between germline ends came to 5 bases. The CDR3 covers 12 residues. DNA for the CDR3: TGTGCCAGCTCACCACAGGGGAATGAGCAGTTCTTC. Amino acids: CASSPQGNEQFF.

V and J are TRBV6-1 and TRBJ2-7; 13 nucleotides agree with TRBD2. CDR1 is MNHNS and CDR2 is SASEGT in the germline V gene. The CDR3 runs to 14 residues. V lost 6 bases to trimming and J lost 11 bases; unmatched junction nucleotides: 10. The CDR3 protein is CASRPGTSGKAEYF. CDR3 in DNA: TGTGCCAGCAGACCAGGGACTAGCGGGAAAGCGGAGTACTTC.

V and J are TRBV19 and TRBJ2-1; D remains unclear. The V and J ends lost 1 base and 0 bases respectively, with 10 bases between them. This CDR3 spans 16 amino acids. In germline, CDR1 is LNHDA, CDR2 SQIVND (reference sequence). The CDR3 sequence is CASSIVVPSSYNEQFF. The CDR3 DNA reads TGTGCCAGTAGTATAGTTGTCCCGAGCTCCTACAATGAGCAGTTCTTC. Together with reference TRBV19 and TRBJ2-1, the CDR3 gives the full variable domain: DGGITQSPKYLFRKEGQNVTLSCEQNLNHDAMYWYRQDPGQGLRLIYYSQIVNDFQKGDIAEGYSVSREKKESFPLTVTSAQKNPTAFYLCASSIVVPSSYNEQFFGPGTRLTVL.

The chain has TRBV7-2 and TRBJ2-1, with 8 bases fitting TRBD2. Germline CDR1 SGHTA, CDR2 FQGNSA. CDR3 length equals 15 residues. J gave up 7 bases and V 5 bases, and 10 bases lay outside the gene matches. Here the CDR3 reads CASSPGGDYLNEQFF. DNA of the CDR3: TGTGCCAGCAGCCCGGGAGGGGACTATTTAAATGAGCAGTTCTTC.

The chain is built from TRBV6-6 and TRBJ2-7, with 10 nucleotides matching TRBD2. Germline-derived CDR1 and CDR2 are MNHNY and SVGAGI (reference sequence). The V segment lost 7 bases and the J segment 4 bases; nucleotides outside the gene matches: 1. CDR3 size: 12 residues. CDR3 nucleotides: TGTGCCAGCAAAGCGGGGGGGTACGAGCAGTACTTC. It codes for CASKAGGYEQYF.

The chain links TRBV5-1 to TRBJ1-1; possibly TRBD1 for D (6 bases). Trimming left V 4 bases short and J 0 bases short, with 13 bases between. This CDR3 has 15 amino acids. The germline V gene encodes CDR1 SGHRS and CDR2 YFSETQ. The CDR3 region is CASSGGRNMNTEAFF. DNA for the CDR3: TGCGCCAGCAGCGGGGGCAGAAACATGAACACTGAAGCTTTCTTT.

Comment on this clone: One end of the junction fails to match germline, which may point to a read error. This chain joins TRBV7-7 and TRBJ2-1; 14 bases match TRBD2. The CDR3 spans 13 residues. CDR1 SSHAT and CDR2 FNYEAQ come from the germline V gene (reference sequence). In nucleotides, the CDR3 is TGTGCCAGCAGCCCGGGACTAGCGGGAGCCCCGCTCTTC. It encodes CASSPGLAGAPLF.

This clone appeared a single time. This chain links TRBV28 with TRBJ2-1; D perhaps matches TRBD2 (5 bases). The germline CDR1 and CDR2 sequences are MDHEN and SYDVKM. Trimming removed 5 bases at V and 2 bases at J, with 13 bases between. This CDR3 is 15 amino acids long. The CDR3 DNA sequence: TGTGCCAGCAGTAAGGGCGGTAGCGCCTACAATGAGCAGTTCTTC. Translating gives CASSKGGSAYNEQFF.

The chain combines TRBV6-6 with TRBJ1-2, with 8 nucleotides matching TRBD1. After removal of 5 bases from V and 7 bases from J, the junction contained 9 bases not matched to a gene. This CDR3 is 14 amino acids long. Germline V gene lookup returns CDR1 MNHNY and CDR2 SVGAGI (reference sequence). CDR3 protein: CASSLTGQGGGYTF. The CDR3 bases are TGTGCCAGCAGTCTCACTGGACAGGGAGGTGGCTACACCTTC.

This clone was detected once. The chain carries TRBV28 and TRBJ2-1; TRBD1 agrees at 12 bases. With 9 bases clipped from V and 7 bases from J, the junction kept 13 bases outside the gene matches. From germline, CDR1 is MDHEN and CDR2 SYDVKM. The CDR3 is made up of 16 amino acids. The CDR3 region has the DNA TGTGCCAGTGTAACTATAGGGGACAGGGGGCGGAATGAGCAGTTCTTC. Translating gives CASVTIGDRGRNEQFF.

The J gene is TRBJ1-5, the V gene TRBV29-1; 9 bases map to TRBD1. CDR3 length equals 14 residues. The germline V gene encodes CDR1 SQVTM and CDR2 ANQGSEA. With V trimmed by 6 bases and J by 4 bases, 7 bases remained unmatched. The CDR3 region has the DNA TGCAGCGTCGCCGGGACAGGGCCAAATCAGCCCCAGCATTTT. It specifies CSVAGTGPNQPQHF.